This T cell receptor (beta chain) originates from a study of blood T cells in healthy people across ages. Across the whole study: Every two T cells gave about one barcoded beta molecule via template switching.

The CDR3 sequence is 15 residues long. With 2 bases removed from V and 11 bases from J, the gap between germline ends came to 21 bases. In germline, CDR1 is SGHTA, CDR2 FQGNSA. Combining a sample-barcoded 5' primer with a J-beta primer mix, a second PCR ran for 7 to 11 cycles. TCRdb reprocessed the 5' RACE reads with MiXCR, giving one entry per CDR3 protein. This sample has about 680,000 distinct CDR3 sequences; 49% occur once, and the top ten carry roughly 31%. Sequenced sample: blood. This TCR came from a woman aged 60-70 years in good health. The chain carries TRBV7-2 and TRBJ2-5, with D perhaps TRBD2 (7 bases). Here the CDR3 reads CASSLWGGGQYEQYF. DNA for the CDR3: TGTGCCAGCAGCTTATGGGGGGGCGGTCAATATGAGCAGTACTTC.